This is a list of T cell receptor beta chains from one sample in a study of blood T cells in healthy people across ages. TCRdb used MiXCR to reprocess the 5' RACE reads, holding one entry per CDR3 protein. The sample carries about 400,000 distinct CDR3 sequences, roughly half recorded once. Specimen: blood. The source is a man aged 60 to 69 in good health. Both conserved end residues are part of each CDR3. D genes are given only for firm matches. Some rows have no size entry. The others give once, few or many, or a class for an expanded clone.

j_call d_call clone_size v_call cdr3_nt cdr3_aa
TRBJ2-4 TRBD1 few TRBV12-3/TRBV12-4 TGTGCCAGCAGTTTGGGGACAGTAGCCAAAAACATTCAGTACTTC CASSLGTVAKNIQYF
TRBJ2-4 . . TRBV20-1 TGCAGTGGGGCGGCCAAAAACATTCAGTACTTC CSGAAKNIQYF
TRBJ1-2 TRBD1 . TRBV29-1 TGCAGCGTACAAGGACAGGGCCCTGGCTACACCTTC CSVQGQGPGYTF
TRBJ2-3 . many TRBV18 TGTGCCAGCTCACCACCGACTAGAGATACGCAGTATTTT CASSPPTRDTQYF
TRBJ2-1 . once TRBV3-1 TGTGCCAGCAGCCAAGGGGTGGGGGCCTACAATGAGCAGTTCTTC CASSQGVGAYNEQFF
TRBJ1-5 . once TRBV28 TGTGCCAGCGGACTTCTGTGGACGGATAGCAATCAGCCCCAGCATTTT CASGLLWTDSNQPQHF
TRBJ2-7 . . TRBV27 TGTGCCAGCAGTCCCCGTACGGGACGTCCAGGACGGGATGAGCAGTACTTC CASSPRTGRPGRDEQYF
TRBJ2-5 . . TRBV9 TGTGCCAGCAGCTATTCAATTCGGTCGGAGCAGTACTTC CASSYSIRSEQYF
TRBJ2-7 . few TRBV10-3 TGTGCCATCGGGACTACAGGGGACTCCGCCGAGCAGTACTTC CAIGTTGDSAEQYF
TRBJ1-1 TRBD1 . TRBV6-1 TGTGCCAGCAGCTCCGGGACAGGATTCGGCCCTCGCATGAACACTGAAGCTTTCTTT CASSSGTGFGPRMNTEAFF
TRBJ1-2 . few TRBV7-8 TGTGCCAGCAGCTTAGCGCTGGAAGGGGCAGTCTATGGCTACACCTTC CASSLALEGAVYGYTF
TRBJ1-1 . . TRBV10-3 TGTGCCATCAGTGTAGGGGGGAACTCGAACACTGAAGCTTTCTTT CAISVGGNSNTEAFF
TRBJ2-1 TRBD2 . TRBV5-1 TGCGCCAGCAGCCCGAGCCCTAGCGGGGGACCTGGGAGGCAGTTCTTC CASSPSPSGGPGRQFF
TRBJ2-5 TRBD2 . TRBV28 TGTGCCAGCAGTCTGTCGGGACTAGCGGGCGTTAAGACCCAGTACTTC CASSLSGLAGVKTQYF
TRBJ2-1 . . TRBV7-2 TGTGCCAGCAGCCCCAGTGGGAACAATGAGCAGTTCTTC CASSPSGNNEQFF
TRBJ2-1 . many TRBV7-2 TGTGCCAGCAGCTCCAGCGGCCAAGCGTACAATGAGCAGTTCTTC CASSSSGQAYNEQFF
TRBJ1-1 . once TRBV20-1 TGCAGTGCTAGCGGCCGGCAGGGCACTGAAGCTTTCTTT CSASGRQGTEAFF
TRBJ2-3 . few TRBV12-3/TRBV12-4 TGTGCCAGCATCGAAAAGGGGGGAGGGCCTGGAGATACGCAGTATTTT CASIEKGGGPGDTQYF
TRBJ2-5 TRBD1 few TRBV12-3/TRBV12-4 TGTGCCAGCAGACACCTCGGACAGGTCGAGACCCAGTACTTC CASRHLGQVETQYF
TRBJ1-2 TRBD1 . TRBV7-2 TGTGCCAGCAGCTTGGACAGGCAGCCTCGAGACTACACCTTC CASSLDRQPRDYTF
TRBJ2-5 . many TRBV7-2 TGTGCCAGCAGCTTAGACCGCGGGGTAGGGGAGACCCAGTACTTC CASSLDRGVGETQYF
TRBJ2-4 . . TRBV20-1 TGCAGTGCGAGGGGGGGGTCCGCAAACATTCAGTACTTC CSARGGSANIQYF
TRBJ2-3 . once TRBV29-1 TGCAGCGTTGGCAGGGGTACAGATACGCAGTATTTT CSVGRGTDTQYF
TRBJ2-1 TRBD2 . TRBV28 TGTGCCAGCAGTACCCCGACTAGCAGCCTCCCCGGAGAGCAGTTCTTC CASSTPTSSLPGEQFF
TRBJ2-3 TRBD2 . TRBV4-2 TGTGCCAGCAGCCAAGATTTAGGCCTAGCGGGGGGTACGCAGTATTTT CASSQDLGLAGGTQYF
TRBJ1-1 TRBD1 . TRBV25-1 TGTGCCAGCAGTAGCAGCGGAGGGACAGGGGTTACTGAAGCTTTCTTT CASSSSGGTGVTEAFF
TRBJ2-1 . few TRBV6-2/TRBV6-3 TGTGCCAGCAGCCTACTGGCGGGGTTTGAGCAGTTCTTC CASSLLAGFEQFF
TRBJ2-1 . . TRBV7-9 TGTGCCAGCAGCTTGCGCGCAGGGCCCTACAATAAGCAGTTCTTC CASSLRAGPYNKQFF
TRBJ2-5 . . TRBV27 TGTGCCAGCAGTGTAAGCCCGGCCGGAGAGACCCAGTACTTC CASSVSPAGETQYF
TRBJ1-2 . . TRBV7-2 TGTGCCAGCAGCCGGACCCATGGCTACACCTTC CASSRTHGYTF
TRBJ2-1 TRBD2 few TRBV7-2 TGTGCCAGCAGCTTAGCGTCGCCAAGACTAGCGGGGGAGCAGTTCTTC CASSLASPRLAGEQFF
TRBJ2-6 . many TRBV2 TGTGCCAGCAGGGTACGCCGCTCTGGGGCCAACGTCCTGACTTTC CASRVRRSGANVLTF
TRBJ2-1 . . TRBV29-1 TGCAGCGTTGACCTCGTGGGACCCCTTACCTTTGACAATGAGCAGTTCTTC CSVDLVGPLTFDNEQFF
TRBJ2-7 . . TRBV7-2 TGTGCCAGCAGCCCGACCGGGACTGCAGCCTCTGAGCAGTACTTC CASSPTGTAASEQYF
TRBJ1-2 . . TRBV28 TGTGCCAGCAGCCCCCCCGGGGGCGCTAACTATGGCTACACCTTC CASSPPGGANYGYTF
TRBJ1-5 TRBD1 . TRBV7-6 TGTGCCAGCAGCTCCGTACCTGGGACAGGGCGTAGCAATCAGCCCCAGCATTTT CASSSVPGTGRSNQPQHF
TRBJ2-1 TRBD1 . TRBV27 TGTGCCAGCAGTTCCCAAGGACAGGGGGCTAATGAGCAGTTCTTC CASSSQGQGANEQFF
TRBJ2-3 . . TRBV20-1 TGCAGTGCTAGAACCCCCGCAGCTAACGATACGCAGTATTTT CSARTPAANDTQYF
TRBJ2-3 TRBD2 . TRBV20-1 TGCAGTGCTAGGTGGCTAGCGGGAGCAGATACGCAGTATTTT CSARWLAGADTQYF
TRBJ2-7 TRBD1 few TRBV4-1 TGCGCCAGCAGCCAGCGCGACAGGGGCTCCTACGAGCAGTACTTC CASSQRDRGSYEQYF
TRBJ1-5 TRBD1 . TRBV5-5 TGTGCCAGCAGCTCGGGACAGAGCAATCAGCCCCAGCATTTT CASSSGQSNQPQHF
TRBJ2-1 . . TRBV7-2 TGTGCCAGCAGCCTCAAACTAGTCTACAATGAGCAGTTCTTC CASSLKLVYNEQFF
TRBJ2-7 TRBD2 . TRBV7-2 TGTGCCAGCAGGGGAACCGGGACTAGCGGGAGTTACGAGCAGTACTTC CASRGTGTSGSYEQYF
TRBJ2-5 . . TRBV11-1 TGTGCCAGCAGCTGTGGGACCAAAGAGACCCAGTACTTC CASSCGTKETQYF
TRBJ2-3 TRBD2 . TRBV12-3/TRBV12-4 TGTGCCAGTCGCGGGGGGCTTATTTTATCTAGCACAGATACGCAGTATTTT CASRGGLILSSTDTQYF
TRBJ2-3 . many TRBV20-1 TGCAGTGCCAACCGTGGACTAGGGGGAGGAGATACGCAGTATTTT CSANRGLGGGDTQYF
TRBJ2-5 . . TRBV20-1 TGCAGTGCTAGAGTGGGTTCACCGCTCCAAGAGACCCAGTACTTC CSARVGSPLQETQYF
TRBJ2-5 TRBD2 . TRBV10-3 TGTGCCATCAGGGGGACTAGCGGGGAAGAGACCCAGTACTTC CAIRGTSGEETQYF
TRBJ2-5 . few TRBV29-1 TGCAGCGTTGAAGTGAGGTTAGACCAAGAGACCCAGTACTTC CSVEVRLDQETQYF
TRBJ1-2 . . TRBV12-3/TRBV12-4 TGTGCCATCCTAGGCCCGGGGTATGGCTACACCTTC CAILGPGYGYTF
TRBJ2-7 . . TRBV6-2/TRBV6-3 TGCGCCAGTGTCAGGAAACCCTACGAGCAGTACTTC CASVRKPYEQYF
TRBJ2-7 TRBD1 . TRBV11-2 TGTGCCAGCAGCTTAGTTTTTCAGCGGCAGGGGGCCTCCTACGAGCAGTACTTC CASSLVFQRQGASYEQYF
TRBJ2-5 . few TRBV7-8 TGTGCCAGCAGCTTAGTCCCAGTGTTGGCGGCTAGGGAGACCCAGTACTTC CASSLVPVLAARETQYF
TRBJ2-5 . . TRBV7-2 TGTGCCAGCAGCTTAGATTACAGCCCAAGGGCCCAGTACTTC CASSLDYSPRAQYF
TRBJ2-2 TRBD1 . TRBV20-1 TGCAGTGCTAGAGCCCCCGGGACAGGGTTCGCCGGGGAGCTGTTTTTT CSARAPGTGFAGELFF
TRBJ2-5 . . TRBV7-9 TGTGCCAGCACCTTAGCGGTGGGAATGGGAGAGACCCAGTACTTC CASTLAVGMGETQYF
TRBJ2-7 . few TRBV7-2 TGTGCCAGCAGCTCGATCGGCCTAGACTCCTACGAGCAGTACTTC CASSSIGLDSYEQYF
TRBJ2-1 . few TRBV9 TGTGCCAGCAGCGTAGCCCGACAGGTCCCCGGCAATGAGCAGTTCTTC CASSVARQVPGNEQFF
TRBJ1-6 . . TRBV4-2 TGTGCCAGCAGCCAAGACAGCGCGAGACAGCGTAATTCACCCCTCCACTTT CASSQDSARQRNSPLHF
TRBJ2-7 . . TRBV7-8 TGTGCCAGCAGCTTAGCCCAAACTCGACAGAGCTCCTACAATGAGCAGTACTTC CASSLAQTRQSSYNEQYF